This T cell receptor beta chain originates from a study of radiotherapy plus CTLA-4 blockade in lung cancer. Study observations and caveats: There was expansion of tumor-derived TCR clones in blood after radiotherapy plus ipilimumab.

To note about this clone: The antigen remains undetermined.

Produced via immunoSEQ multiplex PCR; TCRdb's table is partial and in-frame only. Of 53,000 or so clones listed, more than 70% are singletons. This CDR3 has 15 amino acids. V was pared by 6 bases and J by 2 bases, with 8 bases of the junction left unmatched. Germline assignment: CDR1 SGHTA and CDR2 FQGNSA. Chemo-refractory metastatic non-small-cell lung cancer patients were treated with focal radiation plus CTLA-4 blockade with ipilimumab. The chain combines TRBV7-2 with TRBJ2-3; 7 nucleotides match TRBD2. This TCR was recovered from a human donor with non-small cell lung cancer whose response to radiotherapy plus ipilimumab could not be evaluated. This material consisted of peripheral blood, taken from a patient treated with radiotherapy plus ipilimumab. CDR3 DNA: TGTGCCAGCAGTCCGGGGGGTTATTACACAGATACGCAGTATTTT. It is translated as CASSPGGYYTDTQYF.